Below are 13 T cell receptor beta chains sequenced from a single sample in a study of T cell responses to AZD1222 COVID-19 vaccine. The repertoire was sequenced with immunoSEQ multiplex PCR; TCRdb's copy has only in-frame clones and lacks some. Of about 120,000 clones detected, approximately 85% appear once; the ten largest clones hold 9% to 9.5%. Sequencing used peripheral blood, obtained on day 0 of AZD1222 vaccination. These TCRs come from an adult in good health.

V and J are TRBV24-1 and TRBJ2-3; D is perhaps TRBD1 (6 bases). V was trimmed by 7 bases and J by 4 bases, leaving 11 bases between them. The CDR3 sequence is 13 residues long. Germline loops: CDR1 KGHDR, CDR2 SFDVKD. CDR3 DNA sequence: TGTGCCACCAGACAGGGATCATCAGATACGCAGTATTTT. It encodes CATRQGSSDTQYF.

The V and J genes are TRBV19 and TRBJ2-1; D gene unclear. CDR3 length: 14 amino acids. Trimming removed 2 bases at V and 6 bases at J, with 11 bases between. Germline V gene data show CDR1 as LNHDA and CDR2 as SQIVND (reference sequence). CDR3 protein: CASSIRSRSNEQFF. The CDR3, as DNA: TGTGCCAGTAGTATACGGTCCAGATCCAATGAGCAGTTCTTC.

The chain recombines TRBV7-6 with TRBJ2-2; D perhaps matches TRBD1 (5 bases). The V end lost 0 bases, the J end lost 0 bases, and 8 bases lay between the germline ends. The CDR3 is 16 amino acids. Germline loops: CDR1 SGHVS, CDR2 FNYEAQ. The CDR3 reads CASSLASGSNTGELFF. The CDR3 DNA reads TGTGCCAGCAGCTTAGCGTCAGGGTCGAACACCGGGGAGCTGTTTTTT. The variable domain in full, completed from reference TRBV7-6 and TRBJ2-2, reads GAGVSQSPRYKVTKRGQDVALRCDPISGHVSLYWYRQALGQGPEFLTYFNYEAQQDKSGLPNDRFSAERPEGSISTLTIQRTEQRDSAMYRCASSLASGSNTGELFFGEGSRLTVL.

V usage is TRBV7-8 and J usage is TRBJ1-4; D is undetermined. CDR3 size: 14 residues. The V and J ends lost 5 bases and 8 bases respectively, with 15 bases between them. The germline V gene has CDR1 SGHVS and CDR2 FQNEAQ. The chain's CDR3 is CASSPMVFGEKLFF. CDR3 sequence (DNA): TGTGCCAGCAGCCCCATGGTGTTTGGGGAAAAACTGTTTTTT. The full variable domain, with the rest looked up from reference TRBV7-8 and TRBJ1-4, is GAGVSQSPRYKVAKRGQDVALRCDPISGHVSLFWYQQALGQGPEFLTYFQNEAQLDKSGLPSDRFFAERPEGSVSTLKIQRTQQEDSAVYLCASSPMVFGEKLFFGSGTQLSVL.

This chain uses TRBV2 with TRBJ1-2; TRBD1 might be the D (5 bases). V lost 9 bases and J lost 4, with 12 bases in between. Germline values: CDR1 SNHLY, CDR2 FYNNEI. The CDR3 runs to 12 residues. The CDR3 sequence is CARDSVGYGYTF. The CDR3 DNA follows: TGTGCCAGAGACAGCGTGGGCTATGGCTACACCTTC.

A remark on this clone: Other DNA sequences in the sample encode the same CDR3. The chain recombines TRBV5-6 with TRBJ1-6; the match to TRBD1 covers 9 bases. CDR3 size: 15 residues. Germline V gives CDR1 SGHDT, CDR2 YYEEEE. V dropped 0 bases and J dropped 7; count of bases not matched to a gene: 2. The DNA of the CDR3 is TGTGCCAGCAGCTTGGCTGGGACAGGGAATTCACCCCTCCACTTT. This gives the protein CASSLAGTGNSPLHF.

This chain links TRBV6-5 with TRBJ1-5, with 7 bases that match TRBD1. V trimming: 8 bases; J trimming: 6 bases; junction bases outside the gene matches: 4. The germline V gene encodes CDR1 MNHEY and CDR2 SVGAGI. This CDR3 contains 12 residues. CDR3 residues: CASRQGSQPQHF. DNA of the CDR3: TGTGCCAGCCGACAGGGTTCTCAGCCCCAGCATTTT.

This sequence joins TRBV6-5 and TRBJ1-1; TRBD1 might be the D (5 bases). CDR3 length: 12 residues. Trimming shortened V by 4 bases and J by 5 bases, and 8 bases separated the two germline ends. Germline assignment: CDR1 MNHEY and CDR2 SVGAGI. The CDR3 sequence: CASSWGETEAFF. In DNA, the CDR3 is TGTGCCAGCAGTTGGGGGGAAACTGAAGCTTTCTTT.

The V call is TRBV29-1, the J call TRBJ1-1, with D hard to call. This CDR3 has 13 residues. Per the germline V gene, CDR1 is SQVTM and CDR2 is ANQGSEA. Trimming removed 7 bases at V and 1 base at J, with 13 bases between. CDR3 bases: TGCAGCGGCCGCGTGGGAGGGAACACTGAAGCTTTCTTT. This sequence encodes CSGRVGGNTEAFF. The complete variable domain, with remaining parts taken from reference TRBV29-1 and TRBJ1-1, reads SAVISQKPSRDICQRGTSLTIQCQVDSQVTMMFWYRQQPGQSLTLIATANQGSEATYESGFVIDKFPISRPNLTFSTLTVSNMSPEDSSIYLCSGRVGGNTEAFFGQGTRLTVV.

V and J are TRBV4-3 and TRBJ1-1; 7 nucleotides agree with TRBD1. CDR3 length equals 14 residues. Germline V CDR1 and CDR2: LGHNA, YSLEER. V gave up 1 base and J gave up 9 bases; unmatched junction bases: 8. CDR3: CASSQAETGYQAFF. CDR3 sequence (DNA): TGCGCCAGCAGCCAAGCAGAGACAGGGTATCAAGCTTTCTTT.

This chain links TRBV6-4 with TRBJ1-6; perhaps TRBD1 as D (6 bases). Per germline, CDR1 MRHNA and CDR2 SNTAGT. This CDR3 is built from 16 residues. V was shortened by 0 bases and J by 15 bases, with 21 bases between the two germline ends. CDR3 sequence reads: CASSDSTRGGAHRLHF. CDR3 in DNA: TGTGCCAGCAGTGACTCCACCCGGGGGGGGGCCCATCGCCTCCACTTT.

V gene TRBV30 combines with J gene TRBJ2-7; D tentatively reads TRBD1 or TRBD2 (5 bases each). This CDR3 comprises 13 residues. Germline V CDR1 and CDR2: GTSNPN, SVGIG (reference sequence). The V end lost 4 bases, the J end lost 7 bases, and 17 bases lay between the germline ends. The CDR3 coding sequence is TGTGCCTGGATAGAGCCCCCCTGGGGGGAGCAGTACTTC. It specifies CAWIEPPWGEQYF.

The chain links TRBV28 to TRBJ1-5; D is possibly TRBD1 (5 bases). The CDR3 covers 16 residues. V gave up 3 bases and J gave up 5 bases, with 17 bases separating them. The germline CDR1 and CDR2 sequences are MDHEN and SYDVKM. CDR3: CASSLPTNGGHQPQHF. The CDR3 coding sequence is TGTGCCAGCAGTTTGCCCACCAACGGGGGACATCAGCCCCAGCATTTT.